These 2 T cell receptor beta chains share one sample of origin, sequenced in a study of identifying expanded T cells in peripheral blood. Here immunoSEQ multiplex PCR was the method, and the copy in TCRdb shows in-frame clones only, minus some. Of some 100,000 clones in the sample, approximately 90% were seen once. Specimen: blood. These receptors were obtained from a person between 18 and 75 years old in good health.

The CDR3 DNA is TGCGCCAGCAGAAACCCCCTGAGGACCTACAATGAGCAGTTCTTC. Amino acid sequence: CASRNPLRTYNEQFF. The V and J genes are TRBV5-1 and TRBJ2-1; D remains ambiguous. The germline CDR1 and CDR2 sequences are SGHRS and YFSETQ. V lost 5 bases and J 2 bases, leaving 14 bases between the germline ends. The CDR3 loop spans 15 amino acids.

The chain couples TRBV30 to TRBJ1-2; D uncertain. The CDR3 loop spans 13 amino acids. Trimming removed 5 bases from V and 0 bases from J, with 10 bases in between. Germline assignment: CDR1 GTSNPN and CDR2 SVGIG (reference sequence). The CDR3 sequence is CAWSVGSNYGYTF. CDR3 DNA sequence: TGTGCCTGGTCAGTGGGCTCTAACTATGGCTACACCTTC.